Listed below are T cell receptor beta chains from one sample, sequenced in a study of blood T cell repertoires in COVID-19. Repertoires were generated with immunoSEQ multiplex PCR, while TCRdb's copy carries only in-frame clones and drops some. The data contain some 85,000 clones, roughly nine tenths of them singletons. The sample consisted of peripheral blood. These receptors were collected from a man in his forties or fifties with acute or convalescent COVID-19. The CDR3 runs from the conserved cysteine through the conserved F or W. D genes are given only for firm matches.

>TRBJ2-3|TRBD2|TRBV7-2
CASSSRGEGTDTQYF
>TRBJ2-5|TRBD2|TRBV30
CAWSVKRGETQYF
>TRBJ1-3|.|TRBV6-5
CASSLTASGNTIYF
>TRBJ2-1|.|TRBV21-1
CASLMVRLTSGGEIPFNEQFF
>TRBJ2-3|TRBD2|TRBV11-3
CASSRRTSGAPDTQYF
>TRBJ2-1|.|TRBV11-3
CASSYREGEQFF
>TRBJ1-6|.|TRBV5-6
CASSLGQENSPLHF
>TRBJ1-5|TRBD1|TRBV24-1
CATMGQGDQPQHF
>TRBJ1-5|.|TRBV5-3
CARSLARQMYQPQHF
>TRBJ1-2|.|TRBV4-2
CASSQDWGVYGYTF
>TRBJ1-2|TRBD1|TRBV30
CAWSVPTGQGYGYTF
>TRBJ1-2|TRBD1|TRBV28
CASRTGGGGGYTF
>TRBJ2-5|TRBD1|TRBV19
CASSIIPGGWYF
>TRBJ1-2|TRBD1|TRBV5-5
CASSWGPGQGQGYTF
>TRBJ2-2|.|TRBV7-3
CASSRQYGNGELFF
>TRBJ2-7|.|TRBV5-4
CASSLEGRRVHEQYF
>TRBJ1-1|.|TRBV21-1
CASSKEVLVQGRNTEAFF
>TRBJ1-3|.|TRBV7-3
CASSLTPTGNTIYF
>TRBJ1-2|.|TRBV19
CASSILSGINGYTF
>TRBJ1-1|.|TRBV19
CASSMTARGWVNTEAFF
>TRBJ2-3|TRBD2|TRBV28
CASSLAGGSTDTQYF
>TRBJ2-3|TRBD2|TRBV14
CASSQTSGGRTNTQYF
>TRBJ1-1|.|TRBV4-2
CASSLLGQNTEAFF
>TRBJ2-5|TRBD2|TRBV9
CASSASGTSGGRRETQYF
>TRBJ1-5|TRBD1|TRBV6-4
CASSAARDRPLFRNQPQHF
>TRBJ2-5|TRBD1|TRBV3-1/TRBV3-2
CASSARDRGREETQYF
>TRBJ2-5|.|TRBV21-1
CASSNSDTRTSGGLTLQETQYF
>TRBJ2-1|.|TRBV6-6
CASSTGHNKNEQFF
>TRBJ1-4|TRBD1|TRBV9
CASSSNPGTGVEKLFF
>TRBJ1-1|.|TRBV19
CASSWASLNTEAFF
>TRBJ2-7|TRBD1|TRBV7-2
CASSLAGTDSYEQYF
>TRBJ1-2|.|TRBV19
CASMLRDKGLYGYTF
>TRBJ1-5|.|TRBV6-5
CASVGGQNQPQHF
>TRBJ1-4|TRBD1|TRBV27
CASSSQAGTGRGEKLFF
>TRBJ1-3|.|TRBV4-1
CASSQVGNTIYF
>TRBJ1-2|.|TRBV5-6
CASSLEGRAYGYTF
>TRBJ2-2|TRBD2|TRBV9
CASSVGLAGGPWTGELFF
>TRBJ1-4|.|TRBV20-1
CSASRREGNEKLFF
>TRBJ1-2|.|TRBV9
CASSVGAGAYGYTF
>TRBJ2-2|.|TRBV3-1/TRBV3-2
CASSQRRGGDTGELFF
>TRBJ1-6|.|TRBV5-6
CASSPPGVGSPLHF
>TRBJ2-3|TRBD1|TRBV4-1
CASVLGTGRPDTQYF